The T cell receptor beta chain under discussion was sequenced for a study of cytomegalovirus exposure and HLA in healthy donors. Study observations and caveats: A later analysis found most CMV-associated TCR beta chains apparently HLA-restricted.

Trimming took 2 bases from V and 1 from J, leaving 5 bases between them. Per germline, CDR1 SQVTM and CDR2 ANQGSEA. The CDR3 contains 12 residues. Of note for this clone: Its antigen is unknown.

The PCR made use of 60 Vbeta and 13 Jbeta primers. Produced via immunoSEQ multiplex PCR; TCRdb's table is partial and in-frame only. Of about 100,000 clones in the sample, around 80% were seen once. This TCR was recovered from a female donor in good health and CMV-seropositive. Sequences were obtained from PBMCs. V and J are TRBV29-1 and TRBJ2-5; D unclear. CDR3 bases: TGCAGCGTTGAACCTCGCCAAGAGACCCAGTACTTC. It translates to CSVEPRQETQYF.